This T cell receptor beta chain came from a study of OX40 agonist ivuxolimab in advanced cancers. Study in general: Intravenous ivuxolimab at 0.01 to 10 mg/kg was given to patients every 2 weeks. At roughly 83% male, the cohort had a mean age of roughly 60 years, ranging from about 23 to 80.

Assay: immunoSEQ multiplex PCR; the TCRdb copy retains only in-frame clones and omits some. Found here are around 76,000 clones, approximately 91% of them singletons; the top ten hold 10% to 15%. The CDR3 runs to 12 residues. Germline V gene lookup returns CDR1 SGHNT and CDR2 YENEEA. V lost 4 bases, J lost 4 bases, and 7 bases lay in between. Source: CD4+ or CD8+ T cells sorted from blood, taken in a trial of the OX40 agonist ivuxolimab. This receptor was obtained from an adult with an advanced solid tumor such as melanoma, head and neck, liver or kidney cancer. This chain links TRBV11-3 with TRBJ1-2, with no clear D. The CDR3 loop reads CASSSTAYGYTF. In DNA form, the CDR3 reads TGTGCCAGCAGCTCAACGGCCTATGGCTACACCTTC. The whole variable domain, filled in from reference TRBV11-3 and TRBJ1-2, reads EAGVVQSPRYKIIEKKQPVAFWCNPISGHNTLYWYLQNLGQGPELLIRYENEEAVDDSQLPKDRFSAERLKGVDSTLKIQPAELGDSAVYLCASSSTAYGYTFGSGTRLTVV.